This is a list of T cell receptor beta chains from one sample in a study of blood T cell repertoires in COVID-19. The repertoire was sequenced with immunoSEQ multiplex PCR; TCRdb's copy has only in-frame clones and lacks some. The profile shows tens of thousands of clones, 55% to 75% of them singletons. The source material was peripheral blood. The receptors were sampled from a woman aged 70 to 79 with COVID-19, enrolled during active disease. The CDR3 runs from the conserved cysteine through the conserved F or W. A D gene is named only where the DNA matches it firmly. Some rows mark clone size as missing; the rest say once, few, many or name a class of expanded clone.

len: 15
abundance: .
v_gene: TRBV4-2
d_gene: .
j_gene: TRBJ1-2
CDR3aa: CASSQLANLRKGYTF
CDR3nt: TGTGCCAGCAGCCAACTCGCTAACCTACGTAAGGGCTACACCTTC

len: 13
abundance: .
v_gene: TRBV27
d_gene: .
j_gene: TRBJ1-1
CDR3aa: CASSQTEGAEAFF
CDR3nt: TGTGCCAGCAGTCAGACCGAAGGGGCTGAAGCTTTCTTT

len: 13
abundance: few
v_gene: TRBV27
d_gene: .
j_gene: TRBJ2-7
CDR3aa: CASSRGGPYEQYF
CDR3nt: TGTGCCAGCAGTAGGGGGGGACCCTACGAGCAGTACTTC

len: 15
abundance: .
v_gene: TRBV7-2
d_gene: .
j_gene: TRBJ2-2
CDR3aa: CASSLRGYGTGELFF
CDR3nt: TGTGCCAGCAGCTTACGCGGGTACGGCACCGGGGAGCTGTTTTTT

len: 12
abundance: .
v_gene: TRBV27
d_gene: .
j_gene: TRBJ2-5
CDR3aa: CASKPTVGSQYF
CDR3nt: TGTGCCAGCAAACCGACGGTAGGGAGCCAGTACTTC

len: 13
abundance: .
v_gene: TRBV10-1
d_gene: .
j_gene: TRBJ2-2
CDR3aa: CASIKSNTGELFF
CDR3nt: TGCGCCAGCATAAAATCGAACACCGGGGAGCTGTTTTTT

len: 16
abundance: .
v_gene: TRBV13
d_gene: TRBD2
j_gene: TRBJ2-7
CDR3aa: CASSLLGGTGSYEQYF
CDR3nt: TGTGCCAGCAGCCTCCTGGGAGGGACGGGCTCCTACGAGCAGTACTTC

len: 13
abundance: .
v_gene: TRBV11-3
d_gene: .
j_gene: TRBJ1-4
CDR3aa: CASSRGFGEKLFF
CDR3nt: TGTGCCAGCAGCCGAGGGTTCGGTGAAAAACTGTTTTTT

len: 15
abundance: .
v_gene: TRBV5-1
d_gene: TRBD1
j_gene: TRBJ1-5
CDR3aa: CASSAGTGANQPQHF
CDR3nt: TGCGCCAGCAGCGCCGGAACAGGGGCCAATCAGCCCCAGCATTTT

len: 15
abundance: .
v_gene: TRBV6-2/TRBV6-3
d_gene: .
j_gene: TRBJ1-2
CDR3aa: CASSRGGAANYGYTF
CDR3nt: TGTGCCAGCAGCCGGGGGGGCGCAGCTAACTATGGCTACACCTTC

len: 15
abundance: few
v_gene: TRBV7-9
d_gene: .
j_gene: TRBJ1-5
CDR3aa: CASSQSSQGNQPQHF
CDR3nt: TGTGCCAGCAGCCAAAGTTCCCAGGGCAATCAGCCCCAGCATTTT

len: 17
abundance: .
v_gene: TRBV4-3
d_gene: .
j_gene: TRBJ2-3
CDR3aa: CASSPSGGTRRPDTQYF
CDR3nt: TGCGCCAGCAGCCCAAGTGGAGGGACCCGAAGACCAGATACGCAGTATTTT

len: 19
abundance: few
v_gene: TRBV9
d_gene: .
j_gene: TRBJ1-5
CDR3aa: CASSADRIHQFVSNQPQHF
CDR3nt: TGTGCCAGCAGCGCCGACAGGATTCACCAGTTTGTAAGCAATCAGCCCCAGCATTTT

len: 15
abundance: .
v_gene: TRBV7-8
d_gene: TRBD1
j_gene: TRBJ2-1
CDR3aa: CASISGGVSYNEQFF
CDR3nt: TGTGCCAGCATCTCAGGGGGTGTGTCCTACAATGAGCAGTTCTTC

len: 12
abundance: .
v_gene: TRBV14
d_gene: TRBD2
j_gene: TRBJ2-3
CDR3aa: CASSHSGGNSHF
CDR3nt: TGTGCCAGCAGCCATAGCGGGGGCAATTCGCATTTT

len: 15
abundance: .
v_gene: TRBV5-1
d_gene: TRBD1
j_gene: TRBJ1-6
CDR3aa: CASSSTGTDISPLHF
CDR3nt: TGCGCCAGCAGCTCCACCGGGACAGACATTTCACCCCTCCACTTT

len: 16
abundance: many
v_gene: TRBV2
d_gene: TRBD1
j_gene: TRBJ2-2
CDR3aa: CASSEIAGGYTGELFF
CDR3nt: TGTGCCAGCAGTGAAATCGCAGGGGGTTACACCGGGGAGCTGTTTTTT

len: 13
abundance: .
v_gene: TRBV2
d_gene: TRBD1
j_gene: TRBJ1-2
CDR3aa: CASTVDREDGYTF
CDR3nt: TGTGCCAGCACCGTGGACAGGGAGGACGGCTACACCTTC

len: 15
abundance: .
v_gene: TRBV10-3
d_gene: .
j_gene: TRBJ1-2
CDR3aa: CAISDLTGMKNGYTF
CDR3nt: TGTGCCATCAGTGACCTAACAGGGATGAAAAATGGCTACACCTTC

len: 14
abundance: .
v_gene: TRBV9
d_gene: TRBD1
j_gene: TRBJ2-7
CDR3aa: CASSPRGQGVEQYF
CDR3nt: TGTGCCAGCAGCCCAAGGGGACAGGGGGTCGAGCAGTACTTC

len: 13
abundance: .
v_gene: TRBV5-1
d_gene: .
j_gene: TRBJ1-1
CDR3aa: CASSPETNTEAFF
CDR3nt: TGCGCCAGCAGCCCGGAGACGAACACTGAAGCTTTCTTT

len: 13
abundance: .
v_gene: TRBV9
d_gene: TRBD1
j_gene: TRBJ1-4
CDR3aa: CASSLGTGGKLFF
CDR3nt: TGTGCCAGCAGCCTCGGGACAGGGGGGAAACTGTTTTTT

len: 16
abundance: .
v_gene: TRBV3-1/TRBV3-2
d_gene: TRBD2
j_gene: TRBJ2-7
CDR3aa: CASSASAAGGGYEQYF
CDR3nt: TGTGCCAGCAGCGCGAGCGCGGCGGGGGGGGGCTACGAGCAGTACTTC

len: 14
abundance: few
v_gene: TRBV7-6
d_gene: .
j_gene: TRBJ2-3
CDR3aa: CASSRGLRTDTQYF
CDR3nt: TGTGCCAGCAGCCGCGGGCTCCGCACAGATACGCAGTATTTT

len: 14
abundance: .
v_gene: TRBV7-3
d_gene: TRBD1
j_gene: TRBJ1-1
CDR3aa: CASSKARGDTEAFF
CDR3nt: TGTGCCAGCAGCAAGGCCAGGGGGGACACTGAAGCTTTCTTT